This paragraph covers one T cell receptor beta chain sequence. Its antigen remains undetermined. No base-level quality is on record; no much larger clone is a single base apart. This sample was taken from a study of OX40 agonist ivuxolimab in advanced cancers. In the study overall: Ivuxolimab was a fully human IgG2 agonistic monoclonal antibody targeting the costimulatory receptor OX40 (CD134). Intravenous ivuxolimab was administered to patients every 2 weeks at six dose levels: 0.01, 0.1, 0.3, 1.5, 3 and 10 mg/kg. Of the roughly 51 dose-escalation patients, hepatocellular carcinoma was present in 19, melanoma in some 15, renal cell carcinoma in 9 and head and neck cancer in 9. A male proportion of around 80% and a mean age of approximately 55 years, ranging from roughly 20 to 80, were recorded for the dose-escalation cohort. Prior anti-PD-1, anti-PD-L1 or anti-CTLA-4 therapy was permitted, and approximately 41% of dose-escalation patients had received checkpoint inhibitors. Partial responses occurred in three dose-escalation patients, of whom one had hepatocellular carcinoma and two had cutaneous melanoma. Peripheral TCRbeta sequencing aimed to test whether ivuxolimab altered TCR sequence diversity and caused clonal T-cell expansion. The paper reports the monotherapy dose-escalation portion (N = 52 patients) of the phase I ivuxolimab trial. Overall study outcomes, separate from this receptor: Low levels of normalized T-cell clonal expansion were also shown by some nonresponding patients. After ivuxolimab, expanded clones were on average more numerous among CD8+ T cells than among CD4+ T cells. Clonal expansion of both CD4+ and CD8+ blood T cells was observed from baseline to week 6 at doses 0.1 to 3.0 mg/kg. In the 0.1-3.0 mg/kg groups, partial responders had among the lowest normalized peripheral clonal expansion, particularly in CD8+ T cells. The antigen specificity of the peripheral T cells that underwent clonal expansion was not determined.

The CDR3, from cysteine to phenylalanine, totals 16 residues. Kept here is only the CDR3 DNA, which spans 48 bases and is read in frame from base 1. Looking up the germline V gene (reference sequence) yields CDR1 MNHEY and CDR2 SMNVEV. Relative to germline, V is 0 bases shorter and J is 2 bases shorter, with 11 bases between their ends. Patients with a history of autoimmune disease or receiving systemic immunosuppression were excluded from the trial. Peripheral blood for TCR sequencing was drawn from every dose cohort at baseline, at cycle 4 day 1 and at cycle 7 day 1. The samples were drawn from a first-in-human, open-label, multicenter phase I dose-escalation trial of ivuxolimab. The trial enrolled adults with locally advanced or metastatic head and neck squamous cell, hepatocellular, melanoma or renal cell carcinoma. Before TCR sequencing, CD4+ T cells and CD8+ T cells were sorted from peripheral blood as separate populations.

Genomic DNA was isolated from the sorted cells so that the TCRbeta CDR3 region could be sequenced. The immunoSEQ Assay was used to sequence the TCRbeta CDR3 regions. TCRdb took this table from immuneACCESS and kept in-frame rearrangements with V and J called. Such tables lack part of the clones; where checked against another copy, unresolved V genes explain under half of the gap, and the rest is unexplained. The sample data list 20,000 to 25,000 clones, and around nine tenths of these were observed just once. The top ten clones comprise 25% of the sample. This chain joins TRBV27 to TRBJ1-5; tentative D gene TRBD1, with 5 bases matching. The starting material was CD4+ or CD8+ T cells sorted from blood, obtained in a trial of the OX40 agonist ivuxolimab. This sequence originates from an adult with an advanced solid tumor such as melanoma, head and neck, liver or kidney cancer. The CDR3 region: CASSLSAGLGNQPQHF. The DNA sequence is TGTGCCAGCAGTTTATCGGCAGGGCTCGGCAATCAGCCCCAGCATTTT.